This T cell receptor beta chain was observed in a study of early T cells in non-severe SARS-CoV-2 infection (dated by TCRdb to the early 2020s). The study in broad terms: Bulk RNA from unsorted whole blood was used for TCR sequencing, so alpha and beta chains could not be paired. Study-level results and caveats: VDJdb matching was skewed toward anti-spike CD8 responses, so virus-specific expansions were likely underestimated and private and CD4 specificities were missed.

The study was a case-control design nested within a healthcare worker cohort in London, UK, with weekly nasopharyngeal swab PCR tests and blood sampling. Healthcare workers were recruited during the week of the UK lockdown, between 23 and 31 March 2020, and followed weekly for up to roughly 16 weeks. The library came from 5' RACE. Instrument used: NextSeq 500. In the TCR library protocol, unique molecular identifiers were attached to individual cDNA molecules to correct for PCR bias and sequencing error. Sequencing covered both TCR alpha and beta chains, and within each sample the abundances of alpha and beta sequences were tightly co-correlated. The paper's data handling went like this. Decombinator V4 was used to annotate TCR sequences for V gene, J gene and CDR3. Expanded TCRs were defined as changing significantly between any two time points under a Poisson model with p below 0.0001. Abundances of TCRs were expressed as counts per million after normalisation to the total number of TCRs sequenced in each sample. VDJdb, accessed on 1 November 2021, was searched for TCRs annotated for CMV, EBV and SARS-CoV-2, and TCRs annotated for more than one antigen were excluded. TCRdb reprocessing: public reads trimmed at Q25 with fastp, clones called with MiXCR, in-frame beta chains kept. Here each entry gathers all rows of one CDR3 protein and keeps the most common genes and DNA. The authors' filters were not applied to this entry. For this sample there are tens of thousands of distinct CDR3 sequences; 10% to 13% appear just once. Clones ranked in the top ten supply 6.5% of the sample.

In its sample, this clonotype was seen many times. The clone's antigen remains unknown. No much larger clone exists at a distance of one base, and base qualities are not known. The sequenced material came from whole blood. The TCR comes from an adult who was a healthcare worker with PCR-confirmed SARS-CoV-2 infection or an uninfected control (not recorded which).

The DNA reads TGTGCCAGCAGGCGGGGCTCTGGGGCCAACGTCCTGACTTTC. Translated, this is CASRRGSGANVLTF. Recombination linked TRBV2 to TRBJ2-6; TRBD2 is a possible D gene, resting on 6 matching bases. Inclusive of the bounding cysteine and phenylalanine, the CDR3 is 14 residues long. Kept here is only the CDR3 DNA, which spans 42 bases and is read in frame from base 1. Cut back by 6 bases and 0 bases, the V and J ends lie 6 bases apart. CDR1 and CDR2 are drawn from the germline V gene: SNHLY, FYNNEI. Beyond the CDR3, the reference TRBV2 and TRBJ2-6 genes provide the residues; the full variable domain reads: EPEVTQTPSHQVTQMGQEVILRCVPISNHLYFYWYRQILGQKVEFLVSFYNNEISEKSEIFDDQFSVERPDGSNFTLKIRSTKLEDSAMYFCASRRGSGANVLTFGAGSRLTVL.